Listed here are 15 T cell receptor beta chains from one sample, sequenced in a study of T cell responses to AZD1222 COVID-19 vaccine. Repertoires were generated with immunoSEQ multiplex PCR, while TCRdb's copy carries only in-frame clones and drops some. The top ten hold roughly 5% of the sample, which has 98,000 or so clones, about 93% seen once. This material consisted of peripheral blood, taken on day 0 of AZD1222 vaccination. The source is an adult in good health.

The table lists this clone with a count of one. The rearrangement uses TRBV5-4 and TRBJ1-1, with D possibly matching TRBD1 (6 bases). Germline CDR1 reads SGHNT; CDR2 reads YYREEE (reference sequence). CDR3 length equals 15 residues. Trimming left V 5 bases short and J 4 bases short, with 18 bases between. The CDR3 region has the DNA TGTGCCAGCAGTGAGGGGGGTACGGTGATCACTGAAGCTTTCTTT. Translation gives CASSEGGTVITEAFF.

As concerns this clone: One junction end disagrees with the germline gene, perhaps due to a read error. The chain recombines TRBV10-2 with TRBJ2-7, with 10 bases matching TRBD2. This CDR3 is built from 12 residues. In germline, CDR1 is WSHSY, CDR2 SAAADI. Here the CDR3 reads CASTQPGLARIF. CDR3 nucleotides: TGCGCCAGCACTCAACCGGGACTAGCGCGGATCTTC.

This chain joins TRBV14 and TRBJ2-1, with 7 bases identical to TRBD2. The CDR3 spans 13 residues. Germline assignment: CDR1 SGHDN and CDR2 FVKESK. With 0 bases clipped from V and 14 bases from J, the junction kept 7 bases outside the gene matches. The CDR3 sequence is CASSQDFGRPKFF. In DNA, the CDR3 is TGTGCCAGCAGCCAAGATTTCGGGAGGCCTAAGTTCTTC.

V and J are TRBV4-2 and TRBJ2-1; 13 bases fit TRBD2. There are 17 residues in the CDR3. V was pared by 4 bases and J by 5 bases, with 8 bases of the junction left unmatched. Germline V lookup: CDR1 LGHNA, CDR2 YNFKEQ. The CDR3 sequence: CASSRGTSGMGDNEQFF. The CDR3 DNA follows: TGTGCCAGCAGCCGAGGGACTAGCGGGATGGGGGACAATGAGCAGTTCTTC.

The chain links TRBV25-1 to TRBJ2-7; 9 bases match TRBD1. Per the germline V gene, CDR1 is MGHDK and CDR2 is SYGVNS. V lost 8 bases, J lost 2 bases, and 4 bases stayed unmatched. The CDR3 consists of 13 residues. CDR3 in amino acids: CASGRQGAYEQYF. The CDR3 bases are TGTGCCAGCGGGAGACAGGGGGCCTACGAGCAGTACTTC.

The chain carries TRBV7-9 and TRBJ1-1; 10 bases are shared with TRBD1. V lost 5 bases to trimming and J lost 6 bases; unmatched junction nucleotides: 9. Germline lookup yields CDR1 SEHNR and CDR2 FQNEAQ (reference sequence). The CDR3 has 15 amino acids. This chain's CDR3 is CASSARDRGLPEAFF. The CDR3 nucleotides are TGTGCCAGCAGCGCCCGGGACAGGGGCCTTCCTGAAGCTTTCTTT.

The chain recombines TRBV7-2 with TRBJ2-2; 8 bases are shared with TRBD2. V trimming: 7 bases; J trimming: 4 bases; junction bases outside the gene matches: 14. The CDR3 contains 17 residues. CDR1 and CDR2 from the germline V gene are SGHTA and FQGNSA. CDR3 sequence reads: CASIPSLGRAGTGELFF. The CDR3 DNA reads as TGTGCCAGCATTCCCTCGCTCGGGAGGGCGGGCACCGGGGAGCTGTTTTTT.

This clone is a singleton in its sample. V is TRBV11-3 and J is TRBJ2-1; 11 nucleotides align to TRBD1. CDR1 is SGHNT and CDR2 is YENEEA in the germline V gene. CDR3 length: 15 amino acids. J gave up 4 bases and V 4 bases, and 3 bases lay outside the gene matches. The CDR3 DNA is TGTGCCAGCAGCTCAGGGACAGGGGGGTACAATGAGCAGTTCTTC. It codes for CASSSGTGGYNEQFF.

This clone was counted a single time. The chain uses TRBV10-3 and TRBJ2-7, with 9 bases lining up with TRBD1. The germline V gene encodes CDR1 ENHRY and CDR2 SYGVKD. This CDR3 contains 13 residues. The trim removed 6 bases at V and 5 bases at J, leaving 5 bases unmatched. The CDR3 nucleotides read TGTGCCATCAGCGGGACAGGGAACCACGAGCAGTACTTC. Its protein is CAISGTGNHEQYF.

A word on this clone: Within the sample, other DNA sequences also encode this same CDR3. The chain recombines TRBV3-1 (or the pseudogene TRBV3-2) with TRBJ1-1; D ambiguous. The CDR3 runs to 14 residues. Deletions cut 0 bases from V and 1 base from J, with 6 bases between. Germline CDR1 LGHDT, CDR2 YNNKEL (reference sequence). This CDR3 reads CASSQEGGNTEAFF. DNA of the CDR3: TGTGCCAGCAGCCAAGAAGGAGGGAACACTGAAGCTTTCTTT.

This chain links TRBV19 with TRBJ1-5; no clear D gene. This CDR3 has 13 residues. The ends were cut back, 10 bases at V and 6 bases at J, with 16 bases in the middle. In germline, CDR1 is LNHDA, CDR2 SQIVND (reference sequence). CDR3 coding DNA: TGTGCCACCCTAAGCACGGGAACTCAGCCCCAGCATTTT. It specifies CATLSTGTQPQHF.

The V and J genes are TRBV28 and TRBJ1-5; possible D gene TRBD1, 5 bases. The CDR3 length is 16 residues. Germline-derived CDR1 and CDR2 are MDHEN and SYDVKM. Trimming left V 3 bases short and J 0 bases short, with 12 bases between. The CDR3 protein is CASSFPGDYSNQPQHF. As DNA, the CDR3 is TGTGCCAGCAGTTTTCCGGGGGACTATAGCAATCAGCCCCAGCATTTT.

J is TRBJ2-5 and V is TRBV7-8, with 11 bases identical to TRBD1. Germline values: CDR1 SGHVS, CDR2 FQNEAQ. J lost 1 base, V lost 3 bases, and 1 base had no gene match. The CDR3 covers 15 residues. CDR3 protein: CASSLGTGGQETQYF. CDR3 coding DNA: TGTGCCAGCAGCTTGGGGACAGGGGGCCAAGAGACCCAGTACTTC.

The chain recombines TRBV10-3 with TRBJ2-1, with 7 bases matching TRBD2. This CDR3 spans 14 amino acids. After removal of 2 bases from V and 7 bases from J, the junction contained 5 bases not matched to a gene. CDR1 ENHRY and CDR2 SYGVKD come from the germline V gene. CDR3 amino acids: CAISETAGGNEQFF. The CDR3 DNA is TGTGCCATCAGTGAGACGGCCGGGGGGAATGAGCAGTTCTTC.

The rearrangement links TRBV2 to TRBJ2-1, with TRBD1 matching over 8 bases. Germline values: CDR1 SNHLY, CDR2 FYNNEI. V shed 2 bases and J 4 bases; nucleotides not matched to a gene: 7. The CDR3 loop spans 16 amino acids. This CDR3 is CASSELGTGSYNEQFF. In DNA form, the CDR3 reads TGTGCCAGCAGTGAATTAGGGACAGGCAGTTACAATGAGCAGTTCTTC.